This T cell receptor beta chain is drawn from a study of sequential checkpoint blockade in melanoma. Some clones are missing from TCRdb's copy, which holds only in-frame ones; the method was immunoSEQ multiplex PCR. This sample has 20,000 to 25,000 clones, with roughly four fifths found just once. Treatment denoted: randomized to nivolumab then ipilimumab (arm A) or the reverse (arm B). Trimming cost V 5 bases and J 7 bases; bases outside gene matches: 10. There are 14 residues in the CDR3. In germline, CDR1 is SGHVS, CDR2 FNYEAQ. This sequence joins TRBV7-6 and TRBJ1-2, with TRBD1 identical over 7 bases. The source was CD8+ T cells sorted from blood (inferred from file names), collected from a patient given nivolumab and ipilimumab in sequence. The TCR originated in a human donor with melanoma. The CDR3 is CASSPLNDRAGYTF. CDR3 nucleotides: TGTGCCAGCAGCCCACTCAATGACAGGGCTGGCTACACCTTC.